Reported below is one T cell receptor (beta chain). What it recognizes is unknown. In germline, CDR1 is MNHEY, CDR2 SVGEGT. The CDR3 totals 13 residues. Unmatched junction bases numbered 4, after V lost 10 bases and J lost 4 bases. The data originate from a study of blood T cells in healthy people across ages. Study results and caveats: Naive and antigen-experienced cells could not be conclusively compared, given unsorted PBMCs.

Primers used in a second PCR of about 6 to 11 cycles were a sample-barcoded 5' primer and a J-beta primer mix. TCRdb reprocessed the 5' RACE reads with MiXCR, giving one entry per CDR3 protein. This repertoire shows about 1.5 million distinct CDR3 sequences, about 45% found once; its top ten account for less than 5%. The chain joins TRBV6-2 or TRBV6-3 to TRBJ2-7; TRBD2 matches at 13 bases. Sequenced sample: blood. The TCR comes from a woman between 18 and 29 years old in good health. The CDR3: CATRGLAGYEQYF. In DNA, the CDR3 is TGTGCCACCAGGGGACTAGCGGGGTACGAGCAGTACTTC.